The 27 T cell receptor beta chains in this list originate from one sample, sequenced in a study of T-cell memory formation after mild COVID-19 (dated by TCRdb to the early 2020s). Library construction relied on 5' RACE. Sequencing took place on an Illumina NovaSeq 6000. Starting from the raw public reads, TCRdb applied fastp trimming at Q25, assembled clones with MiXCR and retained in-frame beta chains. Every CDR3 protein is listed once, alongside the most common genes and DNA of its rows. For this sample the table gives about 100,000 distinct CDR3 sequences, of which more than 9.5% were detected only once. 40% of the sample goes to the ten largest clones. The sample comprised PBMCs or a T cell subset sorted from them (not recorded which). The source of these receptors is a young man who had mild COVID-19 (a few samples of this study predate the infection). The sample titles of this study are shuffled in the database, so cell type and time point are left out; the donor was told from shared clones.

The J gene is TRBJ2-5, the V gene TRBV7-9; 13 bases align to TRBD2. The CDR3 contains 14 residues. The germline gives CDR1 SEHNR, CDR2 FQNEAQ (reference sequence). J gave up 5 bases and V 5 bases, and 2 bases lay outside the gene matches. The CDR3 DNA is TGTGCCAGCAGCGGGACTAGCGGGGAGGAGACCCAGTACTTC. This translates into CASSGTSGEETQYF.

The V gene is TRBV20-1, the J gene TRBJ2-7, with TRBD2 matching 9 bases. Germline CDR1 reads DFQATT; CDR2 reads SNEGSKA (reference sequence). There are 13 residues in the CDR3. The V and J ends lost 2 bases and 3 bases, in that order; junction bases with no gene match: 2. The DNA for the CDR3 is TGCAGTGCTAGAAGCGGGGGGAACTACGAGCAGTACTTC. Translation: CSARSGGNYEQYF.

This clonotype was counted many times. The CDR3 protein is CASSPDRGTFNYGYTF. In DNA form, the CDR3 reads TGCGCCAGCAGCCCTGACAGGGGAACGTTTAACTATGGCTACACCTTC. The chain employs TRBV4-3 and TRBJ1-2; TRBD1 agrees at 8 bases. The V gene's germline CDR1 is LGHNA and CDR2 YSLEER. The CDR3 is 16 residues long. Unmatched junction bases numbered 8, after V lost 4 bases and J lost 1 base.

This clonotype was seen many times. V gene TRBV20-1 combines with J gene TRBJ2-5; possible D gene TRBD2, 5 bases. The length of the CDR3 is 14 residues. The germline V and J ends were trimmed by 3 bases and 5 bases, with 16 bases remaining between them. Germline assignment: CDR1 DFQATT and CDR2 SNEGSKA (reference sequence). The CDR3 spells CSASTGLVWETQYF. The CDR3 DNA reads TGCAGTGCTAGTACGGGGTTGGTGTGGGAGACCCAGTACTTC.

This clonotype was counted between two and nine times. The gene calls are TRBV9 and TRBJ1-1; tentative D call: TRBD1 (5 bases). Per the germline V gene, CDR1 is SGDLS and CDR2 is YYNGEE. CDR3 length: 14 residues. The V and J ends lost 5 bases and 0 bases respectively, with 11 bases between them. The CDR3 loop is CASRPGGMNTEAFF. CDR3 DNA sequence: TGTGCCAGCAGGCCCGGGGGAATGAACACTGAAGCTTTCTTT.

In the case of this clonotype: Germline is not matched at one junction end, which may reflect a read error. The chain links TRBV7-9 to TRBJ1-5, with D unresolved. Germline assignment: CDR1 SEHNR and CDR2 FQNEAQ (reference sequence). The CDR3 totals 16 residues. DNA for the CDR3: TGTGCCAGCAGCTCCTCTGGGGAGGGTGGCAATAAGCCCCAGCATTTT. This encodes CASSSSGEGGNKPQHF.

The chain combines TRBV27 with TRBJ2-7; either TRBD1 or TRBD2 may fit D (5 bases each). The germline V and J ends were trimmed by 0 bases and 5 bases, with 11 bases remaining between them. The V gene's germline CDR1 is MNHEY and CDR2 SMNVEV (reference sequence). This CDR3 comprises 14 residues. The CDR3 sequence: CASSLSPGTHEQYV. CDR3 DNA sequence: TGTGCCAGCAGTTTATCGCCGGGGACCCACGAGCAGTACGTC.

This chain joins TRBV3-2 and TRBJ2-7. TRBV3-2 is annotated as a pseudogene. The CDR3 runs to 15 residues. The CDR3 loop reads CASRADGSVTYEQYV. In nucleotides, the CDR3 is TGTGCCAGCAGGGCGGACGGAAGTGTTACCTACGAGCAGTACGTC.

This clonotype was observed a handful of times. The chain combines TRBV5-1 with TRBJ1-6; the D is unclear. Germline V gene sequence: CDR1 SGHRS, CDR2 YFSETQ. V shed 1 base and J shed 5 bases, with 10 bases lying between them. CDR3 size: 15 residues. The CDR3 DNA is TGCGCCAGCAGCTTGTTTATCAACGATAATTCACCCCTCCACTTT. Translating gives CASSLFINDNSPLHF. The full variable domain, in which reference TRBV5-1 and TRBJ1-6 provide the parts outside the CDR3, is KAGVTQTPRYLIKTRGQQVTLSCSPISGHRSVSWYQQTPGQGLQFLFEYFSETQRNKGNFPGRFSGRQFSNSRSEMNVSTLELGDSALYLCASSLFINDNSPLHFGNGTRLTVT.

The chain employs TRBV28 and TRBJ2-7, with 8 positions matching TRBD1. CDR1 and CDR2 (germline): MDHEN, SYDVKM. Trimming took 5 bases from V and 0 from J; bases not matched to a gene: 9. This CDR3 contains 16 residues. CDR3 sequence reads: CASSPRPGQASYEQYV. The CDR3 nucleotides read TGTGCCAGCAGTCCACGCCCGGGACAGGCCTCCTACGAGCAGTACGTC.

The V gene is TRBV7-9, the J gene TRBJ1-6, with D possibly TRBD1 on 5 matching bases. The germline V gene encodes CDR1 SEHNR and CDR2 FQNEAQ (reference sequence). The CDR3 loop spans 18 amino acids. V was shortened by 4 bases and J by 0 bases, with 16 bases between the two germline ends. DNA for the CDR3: TGTGCCAGCAGCTCCCAACGGACAACGGACTCCTATAATTCACCCCTCCACTTT. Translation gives CASSSQRTTDSYNSPLHF.

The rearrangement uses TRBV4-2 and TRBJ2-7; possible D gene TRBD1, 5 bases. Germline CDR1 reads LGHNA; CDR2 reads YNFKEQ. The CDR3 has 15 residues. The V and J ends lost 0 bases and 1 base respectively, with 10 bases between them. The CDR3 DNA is TGTGCCAGCAGCCAAGAAGGGGCGCATTCCTACGAGCAGTACTTC. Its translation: CASSQEGAHSYEQYF.

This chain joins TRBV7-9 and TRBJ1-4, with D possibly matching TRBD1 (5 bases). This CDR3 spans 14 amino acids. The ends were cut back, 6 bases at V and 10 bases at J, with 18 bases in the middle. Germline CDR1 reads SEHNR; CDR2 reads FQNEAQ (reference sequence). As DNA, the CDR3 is TGTGCCAGCAGAAAGGGACCCTCATCAGGAAAACTGTTTTTT. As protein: CASRKGPSSGKLFF.

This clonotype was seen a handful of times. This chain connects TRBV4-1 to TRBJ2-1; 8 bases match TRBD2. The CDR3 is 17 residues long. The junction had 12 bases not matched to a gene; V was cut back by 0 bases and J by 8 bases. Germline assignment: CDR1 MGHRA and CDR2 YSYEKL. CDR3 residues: CASSQDPGQRGFYEQFF. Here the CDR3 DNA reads TGCGCCAGCAGCCAAGACCCGGGGCAGCGGGGGTTTTATGAGCAGTTCTTC.

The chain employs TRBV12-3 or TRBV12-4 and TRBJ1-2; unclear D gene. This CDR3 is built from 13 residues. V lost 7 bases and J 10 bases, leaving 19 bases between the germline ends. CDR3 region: CASTSGFAYTYTF. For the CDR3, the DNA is TGTGCCAGCACCTCCGGATTTGCTTATACCTACACCTTC.

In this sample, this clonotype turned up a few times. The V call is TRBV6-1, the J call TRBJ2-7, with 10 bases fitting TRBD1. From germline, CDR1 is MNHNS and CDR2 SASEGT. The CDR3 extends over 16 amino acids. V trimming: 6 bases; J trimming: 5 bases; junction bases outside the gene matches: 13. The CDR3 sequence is CASRGVGTGEYNEQYF. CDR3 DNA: TGTGCCAGCAGGGGGGTCGGGACAGGGGAATACAACGAGCAGTACTTC.

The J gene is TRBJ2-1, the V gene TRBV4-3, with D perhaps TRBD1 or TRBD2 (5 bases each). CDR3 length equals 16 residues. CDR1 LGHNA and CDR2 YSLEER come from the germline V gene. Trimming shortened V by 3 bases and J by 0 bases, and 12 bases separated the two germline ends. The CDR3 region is CASSQTPGPSYNEQFF. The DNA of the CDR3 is TGCGCCAGCAGCCAGACGCCGGGACCCTCCTACAATGAGCAGTTCTTC.

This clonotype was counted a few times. The CDR3 DNA follows: TGTGCCAGCAGTTTGGGGGGGGGCGACTACAATGAGCAGTTCTTC. Protein product: CASSLGGGDYNEQFF. This chain joins TRBV12-3 or TRBV12-4 and TRBJ2-1, with a possible D match to TRBD2 (7 bases). The V gene lost 3 bases and the J gene lost 3 bases, with 12 bases spanning the gap. This CDR3 spans 15 amino acids.

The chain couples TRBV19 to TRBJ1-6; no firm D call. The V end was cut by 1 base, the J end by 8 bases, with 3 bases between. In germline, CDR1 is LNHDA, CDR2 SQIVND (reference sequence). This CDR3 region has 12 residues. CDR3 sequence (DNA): TGTGCCAGTAGTATAGGGGATTCACCCCTCCACTTT. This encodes CASSIGDSPLHF.

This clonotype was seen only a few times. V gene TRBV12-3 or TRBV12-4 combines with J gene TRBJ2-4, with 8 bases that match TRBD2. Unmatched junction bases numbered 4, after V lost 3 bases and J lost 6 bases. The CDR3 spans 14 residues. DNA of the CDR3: TGTGCCAGCAGTTTTGGGAGCGGGGGAAACATTCAGTACTTC. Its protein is CASSFGSGGNIQYF.

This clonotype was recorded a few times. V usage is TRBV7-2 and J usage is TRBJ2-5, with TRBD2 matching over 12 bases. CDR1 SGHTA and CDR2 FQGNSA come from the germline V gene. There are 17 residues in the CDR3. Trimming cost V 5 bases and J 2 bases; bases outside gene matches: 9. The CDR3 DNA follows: TGTGCCAGCAGCGGAAGACTAGCGGGGGCCCAGCAAGAGACCCAGTACTTC. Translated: CASSGRLAGAQQETQYF.

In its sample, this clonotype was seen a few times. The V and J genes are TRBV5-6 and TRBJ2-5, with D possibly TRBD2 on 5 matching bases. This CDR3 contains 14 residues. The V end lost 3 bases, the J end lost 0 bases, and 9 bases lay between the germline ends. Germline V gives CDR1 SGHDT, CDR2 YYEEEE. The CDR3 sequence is CASSSQDYQETQYF. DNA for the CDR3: TGTGCCAGCAGCTCTCAGGACTACCAAGAGACCCAGTACTTC.

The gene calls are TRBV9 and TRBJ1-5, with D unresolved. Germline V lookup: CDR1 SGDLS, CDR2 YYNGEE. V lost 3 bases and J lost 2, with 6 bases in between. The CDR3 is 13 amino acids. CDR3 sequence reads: CASSAFGNQPQHF. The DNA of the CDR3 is TGTGCCAGCAGCGCGTTCGGCAATCAGCCCCAGCATTTT.

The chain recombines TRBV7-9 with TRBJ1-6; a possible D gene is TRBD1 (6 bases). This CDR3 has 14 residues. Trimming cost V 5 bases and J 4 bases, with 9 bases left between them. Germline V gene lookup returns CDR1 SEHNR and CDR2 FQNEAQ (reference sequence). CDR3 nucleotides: TGTGCCAGCAGCAAGACAGGATATAATTCACCCCTCCACTTT. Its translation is CASSKTGYNSPLHF.

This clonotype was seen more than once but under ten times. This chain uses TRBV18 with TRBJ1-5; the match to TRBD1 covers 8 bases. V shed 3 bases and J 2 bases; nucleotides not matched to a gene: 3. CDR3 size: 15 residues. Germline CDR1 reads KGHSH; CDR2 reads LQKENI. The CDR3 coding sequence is TGTGCCAGCTCACCGCAGGGGGCAGGCAATCAGCCCCAGCATTTT. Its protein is CASSPQGAGNQPQHF.

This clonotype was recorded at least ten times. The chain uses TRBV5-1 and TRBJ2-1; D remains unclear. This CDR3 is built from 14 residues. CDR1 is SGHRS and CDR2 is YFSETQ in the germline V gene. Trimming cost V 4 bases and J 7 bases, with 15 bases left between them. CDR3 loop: CASSAKEQLNEQFF. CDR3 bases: TGCGCCAGCAGCGCGAAGGAACAGCTAAATGAGCAGTTCTTC.

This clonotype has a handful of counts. The CDR3 DNA sequence: TGCGCCAGCAGCCAAGACAATCGGCCAGTCTCCTACGAGCAGTACTTC. It encodes CASSQDNRPVSYEQYF. This chain connects TRBV4-1 to TRBJ2-7; D gene uncertain. Germline assignment: CDR1 MGHRA and CDR2 YSYEKL. Trimming took 0 bases from V and 0 from J, leaving 12 bases between them. The CDR3 spans 16 residues.